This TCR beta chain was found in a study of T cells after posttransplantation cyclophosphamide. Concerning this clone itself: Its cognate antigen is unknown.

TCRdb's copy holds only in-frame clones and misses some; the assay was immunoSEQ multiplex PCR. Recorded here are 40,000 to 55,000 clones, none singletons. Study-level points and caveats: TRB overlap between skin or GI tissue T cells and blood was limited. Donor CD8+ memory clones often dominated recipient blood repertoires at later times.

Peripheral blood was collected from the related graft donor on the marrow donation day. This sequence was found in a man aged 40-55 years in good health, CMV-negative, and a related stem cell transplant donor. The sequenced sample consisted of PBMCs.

In DNA form, the CDR3 reads TGCGCCAGCAGCTTGGACGGACAGACCAAGAGCAATGAGCAGTTCTTC. Translation: CASSLDGQTKSNEQFF. This chain links TRBV5-1 with TRBJ2-1; a possible D gene is TRBD1 (6 bases). The CDR3 has 16 residues. Deletions cut 0 bases from V and 6 bases from J, with 16 bases between. Germline assignment: CDR1 SGHRS and CDR2 YFSETQ. The whole variable domain, remainder taken from reference TRBV5-1 and TRBJ2-1, is KAGVTQTPRYLIKTRGQQVTLSCSPISGHRSVSWYQQTPGQGLQFLFEYFSETQRNKGNFPGRFSGRQFSNSRSEMNVSTLELGDSALYLCASSLDGQTKSNEQFFGPGTRLTVL.